These 28 T cell receptor beta chains originate from one sample sequenced in a study of molecular identifiers for immune sequencing clone quantification. TCRdb analysed the PCR reads with MiXCR anew, one entry per CDR3 protein. This sample has some 590,000 distinct CDR3 sequences, with about 25% found just once. The sequenced material came from naive CD8+ T cells from blood, with Jurkat cell RNA spiked in. Regarding subset: FACS-sorted CD8+CD4-CCR7+CD45RA+ naive T cells. The receptors were gathered from a human donor in good health. Some libraries in this study had Jurkat cell RNA spiked in.

This clonotype has ten or more counts. The chain carries TRBV7-9 and TRBJ2-3; 14 nucleotides match TRBD2. V was pared by 4 bases and J by 4 bases, with 4 bases of the junction left unmatched. CDR1 and CDR2 from the germline V gene are SEHNR and FQNEAQ (reference sequence). The CDR3 totals 16 residues. CDR3 sequence: CASSSWTSGGPDTQYF. CDR3 in DNA: TGTGCCAGCAGCTCTTGGACTAGCGGGGGGCCAGATACGCAGTATTTT. The entire variable domain, with the rest obtained from reference TRBV7-9 and TRBJ2-3, is as follows: DTGVSQNPRHKITKRGQNVTFRCDPISEHNRLYWYRQTLGQGPEFLTYFQNEAQLEKSRLLSDRFSAERPKGSFSTLEIQRTEQGDSAMYLCASSSWTSGGPDTQYFGPGTRLTVL.

Notes on this clonotype: Relative to the germline gene, one junction end is altered; a read error may explain this. The rearrangement joins TRBV13 to TRBJ1-1; D gene uncertain. Per germline, CDR1 PRHDT and CDR2 FYEKMQ (reference sequence). CDR3 length equals 12 residues. The chain's CDR3 is CASSSTRTEASF. The DNA of the CDR3 is TGTGCCAGCAGCTCGACCCGGACTGAAGCTTCCTTT.

The rearrangement links TRBV30 to TRBJ2-1, with TRBD1 matching over 7 bases. Unmatched junction bases numbered 4, after V lost 0 bases and J lost 2 bases. Per germline, CDR1 GTSNPN and CDR2 SVGIG (reference sequence). CDR3 size: 15 residues. CDR3 DNA: TGTGCCTGGAGTGTACTCGGGACAGCCTACAATGAGCAGTTCTTC. Residues: CAWSVLGTAYNEQFF.

The CDR3 DNA reads TGTGCCAGCAGCTCATCCTCTGTGCTGGGGGTGGAAAAACTGTTTTTT. Its translation: CASSSSSVLGVEKLFF. V and J are TRBV7-9 and TRBJ1-4; weak D call: TRBD1 (5 bases). Trimming took off 4 bases at V and 8 bases at J, with 20 bases between the two ends. Germline CDR1 and CDR2: SEHNR and FQNEAQ (reference sequence). The CDR3 is 16 residues long.

This clonotype was seen a handful of times. The chain carries TRBV28 and TRBJ2-2; possible D gene TRBD2, 6 bases. Trimming pared 3 bases from V and 3 bases from J, leaving 20 bases between. The CDR3 covers 18 residues. The germline gives CDR1 MDHEN, CDR2 SYDVKM. CDR3 amino acids: CASSFTIAEGMDTGELFF. Here the CDR3 DNA reads TGTGCCAGCAGTTTCACGATAGCGGAAGGAATGGACACCGGGGAGCTGTTTTTT.

The V gene is TRBV5-6, the J gene TRBJ2-2; D remains ambiguous. V dropped 4 bases and J dropped 8 bases, with 9 bases sitting between them. The CDR3 is made up of 12 amino acids. Per germline, CDR1 SGHDT and CDR2 YYEEEE. The CDR3: CASSLWIGELFF. DNA for the CDR3: TGTGCCAGCAGCCTGTGGATAGGGGAGCTGTTTTTT. The entire variable domain, with the rest obtained from reference TRBV5-6 and TRBJ2-2, is as follows: DAGVTQSPTHLIKTRGQQVTLRCSPKSGHDTVSWYQQALGQGPQFIFQYYEEEERQRGNFPDRFSGHQFPNYSSELNVNALLLGDSALYLCASSLWIGELFFGEGSRLTVL.

This clonotype has a count of ten or more. The chain carries TRBV7-6 and TRBJ2-2; D call uncertain. CDR1 and CDR2 from the germline V gene are SGHVS and FNYEAQ. This CDR3 has 16 amino acids. Trimming pared 1 base from V and 0 bases from J, leaving 9 bases between. For the CDR3, the DNA is TGTGCCAGCAGCTTAGATCCTTACCCGAACACCGGGGAGCTGTTTTTT. Residues: CASSLDPYPNTGELFF.

This chain joins TRBV3-1 and TRBJ2-3; maybe TRBD2 (6 bases). Looked up from germline, CDR1 is LGHDT and CDR2 is YNNKEL (reference sequence). V was pared by 0 bases and J by 5 bases, with 15 bases between. This CDR3 is 16 amino acids long. CDR3 residues: CASSQDMAGSLDTQYF. The DNA of the CDR3 is TGTGCCAGCAGCCAAGATATGGCGGGGAGCCTAGATACGCAGTATTTT.

This clonotype was seen many times. CDR3 loop: CAWSTTGFSYEQYF. The CDR3 DNA follows: TGTGCCTGGAGTACCACGGGATTTTCCTACGAGCAGTACTTC. The chain joins TRBV30 to TRBJ2-7; maybe TRBD2 (5 bases). Per the germline V gene, CDR1 is GTSNPN and CDR2 is SVGIG (reference sequence). The CDR3 sequence is 14 residues long. The V end was cut by 2 bases, the J end by 1 base, with 12 bases between.

This clonotype appeared many times. The V and J genes are TRBV6-1 and TRBJ2-7; 7 positions match TRBD1. CDR1 MNHNS and CDR2 SASEGT come from the germline V gene. The CDR3 loop spans 16 amino acids. V was pared by 2 bases and J by 4 bases, with 11 bases of the junction left unmatched. The CDR3 coding sequence is TGTGCCAGCAGTGAATGGTTTTCCGGGACAGAGTACGAGCAGTACTTC. It translates to CASSEWFSGTEYEQYF.

The sample holds a few counts of this clonotype. The J gene is TRBJ2-2, the V gene TRBV7-9, with 7 bases identical to TRBD2. There are 12 residues in the CDR3. The trim removed 5 bases at V and 6 bases at J, leaving 0 bases unmatched. The germline V gene has CDR1 SEHNR and CDR2 FQNEAQ (reference sequence). The CDR3 spells CASSRGAGELFF. In DNA form, the CDR3 reads TGTGCCAGCAGCCGGGGGGCCGGGGAGCTGTTTTTT.

This clonotype showed up many times. The chain has TRBV5-4 and TRBJ2-7, with 10 bases that match TRBD1. Germline assignment: CDR1 SGHNT and CDR2 YYREEE (reference sequence). V was pared by 4 bases and J by 4 bases, with 8 bases of the junction left unmatched. The CDR3 is 15 residues long. The CDR3 sequence: CASSETTGGLYEQYF. The CDR3 DNA follows: TGTGCCAGCAGCGAAACGACAGGGGGCTTATACGAGCAGTACTTC.

In this sample, this clonotype turned up a few times. This chain joins TRBV7-6 and TRBJ2-1; tentative D call: TRBD2 (5 bases). Germline CDR1 is SGHVS and CDR2 is FNYEAQ. V lost 6 bases, J lost 5 bases, and 17 bases lay in between. The CDR3 has 15 amino acids. The CDR3 spells CASSHEGRMDNEQFF. CDR3 in DNA: TGTGCCAGCAGTCACGAAGGGAGAATGGACAATGAGCAGTTCTTC.

About this clonotype: A much larger clone differs by one base, so this may be a read error. CDR3 DNA sequence: TGTGCCTGGAGTGAAGGGGCTTCGGGCAATCAGCCCCAGCATTTT. It yields the protein CAWSEGASGNQPQHF. The V gene is TRBV30, the J gene TRBJ1-5; the D gene is possibly TRBD1 (5 bases). Germline V gene sequence: CDR1 GTSNPN, CDR2 SVGIG (reference sequence). The V gene lost 1 base and the J gene lost 2 bases, with 12 bases spanning the gap. This CDR3 has 15 amino acids.

The V gene is TRBV28, the J gene TRBJ1-1; D call uncertain. This CDR3 region has 16 residues. V was trimmed by 11 bases and J by 0 bases, leaving 22 bases between them. In germline, CDR1 is MDHEN, CDR2 SYDVKM. DNA for the CDR3: TGTGCCCCCTATGGTAGATCGACGGGTTTGAACACTGAAGCTTTCTTT. This codes for CAPYGRSTGLNTEAFF.

There are a few counts of this clonotype. The rearrangement uses TRBV19 and TRBJ2-7; TRBD1 matches at 10 bases. This CDR3 comprises 15 residues. Losses at the gene ends were 3 bases for V and 4 bases for J; bases not matched to a gene: 6. Germline V gene sequence: CDR1 LNHDA, CDR2 SQIVND (reference sequence). Here the CDR3 DNA reads TGTGCCAGTAGTATGGGGACAGGGGTCCCTTACGAGCAGTACTTC. Protein: CASSMGTGVPYEQYF.

The chain recombines TRBV20-1 with TRBJ2-7; possibly TRBD2 for D (5 bases). This CDR3 is 13 amino acids long. Germline V gene sequence: CDR1 DFQATT, CDR2 SNEGSKA (reference sequence). Trimming took 6 bases from V and 1 from J, leaving 13 bases between them. CDR3 nucleotides: TGCAGTGCCAAGGCGGGCGGATCCTACGAGCAGTACTTC. It encodes CSAKAGGSYEQYF.

In its sample, this clonotype was seen a few times. This chain links TRBV11-3 with TRBJ2-2; D gene ambiguous. Trimming took 2 bases from V and 5 from J, leaving 12 bases between them. The CDR3 has 15 amino acids. Germline V gene data show CDR1 as SGHNT and CDR2 as YENEEA. The CDR3, as DNA: TGTGCCAGCAGCTTAACCGGATTGGAAACCGGGGAGCTGTTTTTT. Amino acids: CASSLTGLETGELFF. Drawing the rest from reference TRBV11-3 and TRBJ2-2, the complete variable domain is EAGVVQSPRYKIIEKKQPVAFWCNPISGHNTLYWYLQNLGQGPELLIRYENEEAVDDSQLPKDRFSAERLKGVDSTLKIQPAELGDSAVYLCASSLTGLETGELFFGEGSRLTVL.

The rearrangement links TRBV4-3 to TRBJ2-3; D gene unclear. Trimming stripped 0 bases from V and 5 bases from J, with 9 bases between. Germline CDR1 is LGHNA and CDR2 is YSLEER. This CDR3 has 14 residues. CDR3: CASSQDSTIDTQYF. The CDR3 bases are TGCGCCAGCAGCCAAGATTCAACAATAGATACGCAGTATTTT.

A few counts support this clonotype. A read error may explain this, as a much larger clone is one base away. V is TRBV5-1 and J is TRBJ2-5; a possible D gene is TRBD2 (6 bases). V was shortened by 0 bases and J by 9 bases, with 15 bases between the two germline ends. CDR1 is SGHRS and CDR2 is YFSETQ in the germline V gene. This CDR3 has 14 amino acids. This CDR3 reads CASSLDGAREAQYF. The DNA of the CDR3 is TGCGCCAGCAGCTTGGATGGGGCGAGGGAGGCCCAGTACTTC.

As for this clonotype: Being one base from a much bigger clone, this may be a read error. Given the absence of the conserved phenylalanine or tryptophan at the CDR3 end, a read error is likely. The chain joins TRBV4-3 to TRBJ2-7; either TRBD1 or TRBD2 may fit D (5 bases each). Trimming left V 2 bases short and J 2 bases short, with 13 bases between. The germline CDR1 and CDR2 sequences are LGHNA and YSLEER. The CDR3 length is 15 residues. The CDR3 protein is CASSQNPGTPYEQYI. DNA of the CDR3: TGCGCCAGCAGCCAAAACCCCGGGACGCCCTACGAGCAGTACATC.

Ten or more counts support this clonotype. The chain uses TRBV3-1 and TRBJ2-5; no firm D call. V shed 4 bases and J shed 1 base, with 7 bases lying between them. The CDR3 is 13 amino acids. CDR1 LGHDT and CDR2 YNNKEL come from the germline V gene (reference sequence). The CDR3 region is CASSPALQETQYF. Written as DNA, the CDR3 is TGTGCCAGCAGCCCCGCCCTCCAAGAGACCCAGTACTTC.

This clonotype occurred many times. The chain joins TRBV12-3 or TRBV12-4 to TRBJ2-5; D assignment may be TRBD1 or TRBD2 (5 bases each). This CDR3 is 13 amino acids long. V dropped 4 bases and J dropped 0 bases, with 6 bases sitting between them. CDR3 sequence (DNA): TGTGCCAGCAGTTGGGACGACCAAGAGACCCAGTACTTC. Encoded protein: CASSWDDQETQYF.

This clonotype was seen ten or more times. The chain links TRBV14 to TRBJ2-3; 10 nucleotides line up with TRBD1. The CDR3 runs 17 residues. The ends lost 2 bases at V and 1 base at J; junction bases unmatched: 6. Looked up from germline, CDR1 is SGHDN and CDR2 is FVKESK. Here the CDR3 reads CASSQTRDRGRTDTQYF. CDR3 nucleotides: TGTGCCAGCAGCCAAACCCGGGACAGGGGCCGCACAGATACGCAGTATTTT.

A word on this clonotype: Possible read error: a much larger clone is one base away. V usage is TRBV2 and J usage is TRBJ1-4; 7 bases fit TRBD1. This CDR3 contains 16 residues. V shed 4 bases, J shed 3 bases, and the junction held 8 bases outside the gene matches. In germline, CDR1 is SNHLY, CDR2 FYNNEI. The CDR3: CASSGVTGTANEKLFF. The CDR3 nucleotides read TGTGCCAGCAGTGGTGTAACCGGGACAGCTAATGAAAAACTGTTTTTT.

This clonotype has a count of ten or more. DNA of the CDR3: TGTGCCAGCAGTTTGCGTCGGGGTATGAACACTGAAGCTTTCTTT. It is translated as CASSLRRGMNTEAFF. This chain links TRBV12-3 or TRBV12-4 with TRBJ1-1; D unclear. The CDR3 covers 15 residues. Trimming cost V 3 bases and J 0 bases, with 11 bases left between them.

Notes on this clonotype: It may be a read error: a sequence one base away is much more abundant. V is TRBV7-9 and J is TRBJ1-1; no definite D call. Germline values: CDR1 SEHNR, CDR2 FQNEAQ (reference sequence). The CDR3 loop spans 14 amino acids. The CDR3 here is CASIASPANTGAFF. CDR3 coding DNA: TGTGCCAGCATCGCCTCCCCGGCGAACACTGGAGCTTTCTTT. Supplemented by reference TRBV7-9 and TRBJ1-1, the full variable domain reads DTGVSQNPRHKITKRGQNVTFRCDPISEHNRLYWYRQTLGQGPEFLTYFQNEAQLEKSRLLSDRFSAERPKGSFSTLEIQRTEQGDSAMYLCASIASPANTGAFFGQGTRLTVV.

Only a few counts were recorded for this clonotype. V usage is TRBV5-8 and J usage is TRBJ2-2; TRBD1 aligns across 7 bases. The germline gives CDR1 SGHTS, CDR2 YDEGEE. Germline trimming cut 3 bases from V and 6 bases from J; bases unmatched to any gene: 2. The CDR3 totals 13 residues. The CDR3 bases are TGTGCCAGCAGCTGGACAGGTCCCGGGGAGCTGTTTTTT. Its protein product is CASSWTGPGELFF.